This T cell receptor beta chain was captured in a study of beta chain features in type 1 diabetes. Study-wide results and caveats: PCR might pick shorter templates more often, in the same way for patients and controls. The question left open here concerned HLA type influencing TCRB rearrangement.

CDR3 length: 12 residues. Germline CDR1 reads SQVTM; CDR2 reads ANQGSEA. Trimming cost V 2 bases and J 1 base, with 5 bases left between them. Expressed TCRB transcripts were sequenced because the isolated RNA had all been reverse transcribed beforehand. The protocol was immunoSEQ multiplex PCR, while the TCRdb copy is restricted to in-frame clones and leaves out a portion. The sample shows 350,000 or so clones, around a fifth of them seen only once. There are a few counts of this clone. Antigen: not known. The sample has other DNA sequences that encode this CDR3 too. Cell sorting via CD45RO/CCR7/CD25/CD127/CD95/CD27 was performed to obtain CD4+ naive, central memory, regulatory and stem cell-like memory cells.

The TCR comes from a woman aged 18-30 years in good health. This chain joins TRBV29-1 and TRBJ1-1; perhaps TRBD1 as D (5 bases). Sequences were obtained from naive CD4+ T cells from blood. The CDR3 DNA follows: TGCAGCGTTGAAACAGGGAACACTGAAGCTTTCTTT. It codes for CSVETGNTEAFF.